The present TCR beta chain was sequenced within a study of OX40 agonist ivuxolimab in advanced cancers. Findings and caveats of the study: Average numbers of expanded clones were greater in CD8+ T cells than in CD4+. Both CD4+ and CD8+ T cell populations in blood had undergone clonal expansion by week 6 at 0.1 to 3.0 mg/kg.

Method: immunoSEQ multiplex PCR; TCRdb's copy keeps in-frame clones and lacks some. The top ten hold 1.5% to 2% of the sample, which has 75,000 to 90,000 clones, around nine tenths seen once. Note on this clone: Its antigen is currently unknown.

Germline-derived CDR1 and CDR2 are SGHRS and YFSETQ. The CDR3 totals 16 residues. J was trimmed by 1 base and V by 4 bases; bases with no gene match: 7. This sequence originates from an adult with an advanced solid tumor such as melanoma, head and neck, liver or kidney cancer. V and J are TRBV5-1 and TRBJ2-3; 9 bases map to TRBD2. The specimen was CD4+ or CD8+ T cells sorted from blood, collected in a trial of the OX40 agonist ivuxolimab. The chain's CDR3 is CASSLERGDGTDTQYF. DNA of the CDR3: TGCGCCAGCAGCCTCGAGCGGGGGGACGGCACAGATACGCAGTATTTT.